These 18 T cell receptor beta chains were sequenced from one sample in a study of shared clonotypes between healthy human individuals. Terminally differentiated effector memory CD45RA+ cells were excluded by CCR7 positive selection of CD45RO-negative cells. Only in-frame clones appear in the TCRdb table, and some are missing; sequencing was by immunoSEQ multiplex PCR. This table holds approximately 2,000,000 clones, just over 90% found once. Input material: naive CD8+ T cells from PBMCs. The receptors stem from a man younger than 35 in good health. Some clones in this sample may be carry-over from other donors' samples.

This rearrangement joins TRBV18 to TRBJ2-3, with D unclear. The germline gives CDR1 KGHSH, CDR2 LQKENI. Trimming removed 2 bases from V and 2 bases from J, with 8 bases in between. The CDR3 contains 14 residues. The CDR3 DNA reads as TGTGCCAGCTCACCAGGGCTTGACACAGATACGCAGTATTTT. Residues: CASSPGLDTDTQYF.

This clone was seen only once. The genes are TRBV27 and TRBJ2-5; 8 bases match TRBD2. This CDR3 is built from 15 residues. Trimming removed 2 bases from V and 2 bases from J; junction bases left unmatched: 4. Germline loops: CDR1 MNHEY, CDR2 SMNVEV (reference sequence). The CDR3 here is CASSLQREFQETQYF. The CDR3 coding sequence is TGTGCCAGCAGTTTACAGCGGGAGTTTCAAGAGACCCAGTACTTC.

The chain joins TRBV28 to TRBJ2-2; 7 bases are shared with TRBD2. CDR3 length equals 17 residues. The ends lost 4 bases at V and 7 bases at J; junction bases unmatched: 15. Germline V gives CDR1 MDHEN, CDR2 SYDVKM. The CDR3 DNA reads TGTGCCAGCAGTTCCCGCCGCCGGGCTAGCGGAAGCGGGGAGCTGTTTTTT. This gives the protein CASSSRRRASGSGELFF.

V gene TRBV7-2 combines with J gene TRBJ1-2, with 7 bases identical to TRBD1. V shed 2 bases and J 6 bases; nucleotides not matched to a gene: 6. The CDR3 contains 14 residues. Germline CDR1 is SGHTA and CDR2 is FQGNSA. The CDR3 DNA reads TGTGCCAGCAGCTTATTTTTCAGGGGGGATGGCTACACCTTC. This sequence encodes CASSLFFRGDGYTF. Together with reference TRBV7-2 and TRBJ1-2, the CDR3 gives the full variable domain: GAGVSQSPSNKVTEKGKDVELRCDPISGHTALYWYRQSLGQGLEFLIYFQGNSAPDKSGLPSDRFSAERTGGSVSTLTIQRTQQEDSAVYLCASSLFFRGDGYTFGSGTRLTVV.

The chain recombines TRBV28 with TRBJ2-7; tentatively, D is TRBD1 (5 bases). The germline V and J ends were trimmed by 4 bases and 5 bases, with 12 bases remaining between them. Germline loops: CDR1 MDHEN, CDR2 SYDVKM. The CDR3 contains 13 residues. CDR3 sequence (DNA): TGTGCCAGCAGTTCGATCGCAGGGCACGAGCAGTACTTC. Its translation: CASSSIAGHEQYF.

The sample holds one count of this clone. The chain employs TRBV28 and TRBJ2-7, with a weak D call TRBD2 (5 bases). CDR1 and CDR2 from the germline V gene are MDHEN and SYDVKM. V shed 7 bases and J shed 1 base, with 17 bases lying between them. The CDR3 is made up of 15 amino acids. DNA for the CDR3: TGTGCCAGCACCCTAGCTGATGGTCTTTCCTACGAGCAGTACTTC. Translating gives CASTLADGLSYEQYF.

The V and J genes are TRBV9 and TRBJ1-3; 10 nucleotides line up with TRBD1. CDR3 length: 16 amino acids. The ends lost 7 bases at V and 4 bases at J; junction bases unmatched: 11. The germline V gene has CDR1 SGDLS and CDR2 YYNGEE. CDR3 DNA sequence: TGTGCCAGCGGCGGTGGGACAGGGGTTCCGGGAAACACCATATATTTT. It encodes CASGGGTGVPGNTIYF.

This clone was seen just once. This sample also contains other DNA sequences that code for the same CDR3. This sequence joins TRBV28 and TRBJ2-7, with 12 bases aligning to TRBD2. The CDR3 runs to 15 residues. The V segment lost 5 bases and the J segment 1 base; nucleotides outside the gene matches: 3. Germline V gives CDR1 MDHEN, CDR2 SYDVKM. The CDR3 DNA reads TGTGCCAGCAGTCCTCTAGCGGGAGGGTCCTACGAGCAGTACTTC. Its protein is CASSPLAGGSYEQYF.

The gene calls are TRBV7-9 and TRBJ1-4, with D hard to call. The V gene lost 5 bases and the J gene lost 6 bases, with 16 bases spanning the gap. CDR3 length equals 15 residues. The germline V gene has CDR1 SEHNR and CDR2 FQNEAQ (reference sequence). The CDR3 region is CASSASGFGDEKLFF. As DNA, the CDR3 is TGTGCCAGCAGCGCCTCCGGTTTTGGGGATGAAAAACTGTTTTTT.

J is TRBJ2-5 and V is TRBV6-1; possible D gene TRBD1, 5 bases. This CDR3 contains 14 residues. V lost 0 bases, J lost 5 bases, and 10 bases lay in between. Germline V gene data show CDR1 as MNHNS and CDR2 as SASEGT. The CDR3 is CASSEAPGQETQYF. The CDR3 nucleotides are TGTGCCAGCAGTGAAGCGCCAGGGCAGGAGACCCAGTACTTC.

The chain is built from TRBV27 and TRBJ2-7, with D possibly being TRBD1 or TRBD2 (6 bases each). In germline, CDR1 is MNHEY, CDR2 SMNVEV (reference sequence). The CDR3 has 14 residues. V gave up 2 bases and J gave up 5 bases, with 13 bases separating them. As DNA, the CDR3 is TGTGCCAGCAGTTTACGACAGGCGGGAAACGAGCAGTACTTC. Translated, it gives CASSLRQAGNEQYF.

This chain connects TRBV14 to TRBJ2-1, with 8 bases matching TRBD2. Looked up from germline, CDR1 is SGHDN and CDR2 is FVKESK. Germline trimming cut 0 bases from V and 2 bases from J; bases unmatched to any gene: 6. The CDR3 loop spans 17 amino acids. CDR3 sequence reads: CASSQDLLAGTYNEQFF. The CDR3, as DNA: TGTGCCAGCAGCCAAGATCTCCTAGCGGGCACCTACAATGAGCAGTTCTTC.

As for this clone: Within the sample, other DNA sequences also encode this same CDR3. The chain couples TRBV7-9 to TRBJ1-2, with 7 positions matching TRBD1. Germline CDR1 is SEHNR and CDR2 is FQNEAQ (reference sequence). V was pared by 5 bases and J by 2 bases, with 8 bases of the junction left unmatched. This CDR3 contains 15 residues. CDR3: CASSPLDRHNYGYTF. For the CDR3, the DNA is TGTGCCAGCAGCCCGTTGGACAGGCACAACTATGGCTACACCTTC.

The chain joins TRBV7-9 to TRBJ1-5; D is unresolved. V dropped 3 bases and J dropped 5 bases, with 5 bases sitting between them. Germline assignment: CDR1 SEHNR and CDR2 FQNEAQ (reference sequence). The CDR3 loop spans 12 amino acids. The CDR3 DNA follows: TGTGCCAGCAGCTTCGAGCATCAGCCCCAGCATTTT. Its protein is CASSFEHQPQHF.

The gene calls are TRBV19 and TRBJ2-7, with unresolved D. The V end lost 5 bases, the J end lost 3 bases, and 11 bases lay between the germline ends. The V gene's germline CDR1 is LNHDA and CDR2 SQIVND (reference sequence). The CDR3 runs to 13 residues. In nucleotides, the CDR3 is TGTGCCAGTAGTCTCTCGACGGTCTACGAGCAGTACTTC. Translating it yields CASSLSTVYEQYF.

The V and J genes are TRBV29-1 and TRBJ2-2, with 10 bases identical to TRBD2. Germline V CDR1 and CDR2: SQVTM, ANQGSEA. V trimming: 5 bases; J trimming: 0 bases; junction bases outside the gene matches: 15. The CDR3 extends over 19 amino acids. The CDR3 sequence is CSVFAEITSGDSNTGELFF. Here the CDR3 DNA reads TGCAGCGTTTTTGCAGAGATAACTAGCGGGGACTCGAACACCGGGGAGCTGTTTTTT.

In its sample, this clone was seen once. This rearrangement joins TRBV19 to TRBJ1-5; tentative D call: TRBD1 (6 bases). Germline V lookup: CDR1 LNHDA, CDR2 SQIVND (reference sequence). This CDR3 is 13 amino acids long. With 3 bases removed from V and 8 bases from J, the gap between germline ends came to 11 bases. The CDR3: CASSIRGMEPQHF. The CDR3 nucleotides read TGTGCCAGTAGTATCAGGGGTATGGAGCCCCAGCATTTT.

The chain links TRBV11-2 to TRBJ1-2; the D gene is possibly TRBD1 (5 bases). V was clipped by 4 bases and J by 3 bases, with 15 bases between them. CDR3 length equals 15 residues. Germline V gives CDR1 SGHAT, CDR2 FQNNGV. The CDR3 DNA follows: TGTGCCAGCAGCTCTGGGGGGGTCAGGGACTATGGCTACACCTTC. Its protein product is CASSSGGVRDYGYTF. Full variable domain (missing parts from reference TRBV11-2 and TRBJ1-2): EAGVAQSPRYKIIEKRQSVAFWCNPISGHATLYWYQQILGQGPKLLIQFQNNGVVDDSQLPKDRFSAERLKGVDSTLKIQPAKLEDSAVYLCASSSGGVRDYGYTFGSGTRLTVV.